The present T cell receptor (beta chain) was sequenced within a study of shared clonotypes between healthy human individuals. General study points: Sorted-subset sequencing was shown by rarefaction to be incomplete despite large depth.

TCRdb's copy holds only in-frame clones and misses some; the assay was immunoSEQ multiplex PCR. The profile shows approximately 1.4 million clones, 98% of them singletons. Germline CDR1 is SGHNT and CDR2 is YYREEE (reference sequence). Trimming took 4 bases from V and 3 from J; bases not matched to a gene: 4. CDR3 length: 13 residues. With respect to this clone: What it recognizes is unknown. Other DNA sequences from this sample encode an identical CDR3 as well.

The origin of this receptor is a man under 40 in good health. The V call is TRBV5-4, the J call TRBJ2-7; 7 nucleotides line up with TRBD1. The sequenced sample consisted of naive CD4+ T cells sorted from blood. Described subset: CD45RA+ positively selected. CDR3 nucleotide sequence: TGTGCCAGCAGCCCGGACAGGAGCTACGAGCAGTACTTC. Encoded protein: CASSPDRSYEQYF.